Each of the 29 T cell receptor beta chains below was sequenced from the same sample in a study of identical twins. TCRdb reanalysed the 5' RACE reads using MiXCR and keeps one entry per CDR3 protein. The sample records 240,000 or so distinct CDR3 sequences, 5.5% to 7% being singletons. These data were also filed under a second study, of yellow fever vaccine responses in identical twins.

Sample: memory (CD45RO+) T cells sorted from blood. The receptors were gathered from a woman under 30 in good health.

The CDR3 region is CASSLGPGGPADTQYF. The CDR3 DNA reads as TGTGCCAGCAGCTTAGGGCCGGGGGGGCCCGCAGATACGCAGTATTTT. The gene calls are TRBV7-7 and TRBJ2-3, with 8 bases identical to TRBD2. J was trimmed by 4 bases and V by 1 base; bases with no gene match: 7. CDR3 length equals 16 residues. Germline V gives CDR1 SSHAT, CDR2 FNYEAQ (reference sequence).

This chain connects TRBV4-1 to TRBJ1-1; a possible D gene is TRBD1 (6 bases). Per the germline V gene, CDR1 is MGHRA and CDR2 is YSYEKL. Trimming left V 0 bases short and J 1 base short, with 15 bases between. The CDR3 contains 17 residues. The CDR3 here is CASSQDIRDRSNTEAFF. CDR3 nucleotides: TGCGCCAGCAGCCAAGATATTAGAGACAGGTCGAACACTGAAGCTTTCTTT.

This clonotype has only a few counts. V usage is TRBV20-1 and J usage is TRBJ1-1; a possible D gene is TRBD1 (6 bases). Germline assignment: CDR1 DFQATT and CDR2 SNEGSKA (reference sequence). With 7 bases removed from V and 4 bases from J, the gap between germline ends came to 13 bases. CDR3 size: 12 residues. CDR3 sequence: CSVSGGFTEAFF. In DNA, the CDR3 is TGCAGTGTCAGCGGGGGCTTCACTGAAGCTTTCTTT.

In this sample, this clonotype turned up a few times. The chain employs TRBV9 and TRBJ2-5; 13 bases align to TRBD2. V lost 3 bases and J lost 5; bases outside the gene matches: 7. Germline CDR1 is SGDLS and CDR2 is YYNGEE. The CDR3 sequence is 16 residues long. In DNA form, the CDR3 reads TGTGCCAGCAGCGAGGGACTAGCGGGGCTTCGGGAGACCCAGTACTTC. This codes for CASSEGLAGLRETQYF.

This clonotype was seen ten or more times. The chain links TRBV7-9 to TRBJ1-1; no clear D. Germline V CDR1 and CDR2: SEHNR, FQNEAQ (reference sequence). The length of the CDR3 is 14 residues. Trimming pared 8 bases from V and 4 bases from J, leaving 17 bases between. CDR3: CASGTRAGSTEAFF. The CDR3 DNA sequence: TGTGCCAGCGGCACCAGAGCCGGGAGCACTGAAGCTTTCTTT.

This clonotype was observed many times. CDR3 loop: CASSGHNLLAGGEQFF. CDR3 nucleotide sequence: TGCGCCAGCAGCGGCCACAATCTACTAGCGGGAGGCGAGCAGTTCTTC. The chain recombines TRBV5-1 with TRBJ2-1, with 12 bases identical to TRBD2. The CDR3 extends over 16 amino acids. V trimming: 4 bases; J trimming: 10 bases; junction bases outside the gene matches: 12. The V gene's germline CDR1 is SGHRS and CDR2 YFSETQ. Full variable domain (outside the CDR3, taken from reference TRBV5-1 and TRBJ2-1): KAGVTQTPRYLIKTRGQQVTLSCSPISGHRSVSWYQQTPGQGLQFLFEYFSETQRNKGNFPGRFSGRQFSNSRSEMNVSTLELGDSALYLCASSGHNLLAGGEQFFGPGTRLTVL.

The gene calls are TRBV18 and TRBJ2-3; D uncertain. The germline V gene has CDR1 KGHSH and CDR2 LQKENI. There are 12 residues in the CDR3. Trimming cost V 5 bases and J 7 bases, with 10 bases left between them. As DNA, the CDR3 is TGTGCCAGCTCAAACGCAGAGAATACGCAGTATTTT. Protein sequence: CASSNAENTQYF. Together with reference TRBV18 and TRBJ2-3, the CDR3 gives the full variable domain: NAGVMQNPRHLVRRRGQEARLRCSPMKGHSHVYWYRQLPEEGLKFMVYLQKENIIDESGMPKERFSAEFPKEGPSILRIQQVVRGDSAAYFCASSNAENTQYFGPGTRLTVL.

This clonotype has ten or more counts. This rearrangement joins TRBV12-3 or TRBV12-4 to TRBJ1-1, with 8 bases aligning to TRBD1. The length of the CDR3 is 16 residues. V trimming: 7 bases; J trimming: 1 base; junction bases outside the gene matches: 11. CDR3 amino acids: CASTSQGVNRNTEAFF. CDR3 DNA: TGTGCCAGCACCTCACAGGGGGTGAATCGGAACACTGAAGCTTTCTTT.

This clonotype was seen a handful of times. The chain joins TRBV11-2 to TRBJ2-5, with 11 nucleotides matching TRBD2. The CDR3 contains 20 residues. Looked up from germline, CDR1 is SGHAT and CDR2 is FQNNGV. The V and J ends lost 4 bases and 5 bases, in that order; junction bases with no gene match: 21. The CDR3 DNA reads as TGTGCCAGCAGCTACCTGAACCCCGGGACTAGCGGTTCCTTGGGGGAGACCCAGTACTTC. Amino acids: CASSYLNPGTSGSLGETQYF.

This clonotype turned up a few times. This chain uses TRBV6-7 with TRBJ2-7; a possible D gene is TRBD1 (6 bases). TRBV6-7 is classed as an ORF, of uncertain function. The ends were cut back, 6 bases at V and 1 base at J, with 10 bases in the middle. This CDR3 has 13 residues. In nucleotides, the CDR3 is TGTGCCAGCAGGCCCGGGACATCCTACGAGCAGTACGTC. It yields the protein CASRPGTSYEQYV.

CDR3 nucleotide sequence: TGTGCCAGCAGACCCACAGGGGATCGGAAGATCAATGAGCAGTTCTTC. This codes for CASRPTGDRKINEQFF. The chain joins TRBV7-3 to TRBJ2-1; 7 bases are shared with TRBD1. This CDR3 has 16 amino acids. CDR1 SGHTA and CDR2 FQGTGA come from the germline V gene. Germline trimming cut 6 bases from V and 6 bases from J; bases unmatched to any gene: 14. Full variable domain (remainder filled in from reference TRBV7-3 and TRBJ2-1): GAGVSQTPSNKVTEKGKYVELRCDPISGHTALYWYRQSLGQGPEFLIYFQGTGAADDSGLPNDRFFAVRPEGSVSTLKIQRTERGDSAVYLCASRPTGDRKINEQFFGPGTRLTVL.

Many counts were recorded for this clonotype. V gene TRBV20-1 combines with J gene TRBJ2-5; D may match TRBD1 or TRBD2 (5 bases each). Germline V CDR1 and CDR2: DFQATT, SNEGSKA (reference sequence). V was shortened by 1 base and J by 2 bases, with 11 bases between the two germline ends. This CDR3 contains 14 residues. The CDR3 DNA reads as TGCAGTGCTAGAGCGGGGACCTCGCAAGAGACCCAGTACTTC. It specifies CSARAGTSQETQYF.

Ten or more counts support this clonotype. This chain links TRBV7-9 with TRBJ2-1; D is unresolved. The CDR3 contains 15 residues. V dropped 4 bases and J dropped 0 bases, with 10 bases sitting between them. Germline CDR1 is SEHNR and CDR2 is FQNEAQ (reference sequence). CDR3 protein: CASSSTPDSYNEQFF. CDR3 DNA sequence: TGTGCCAGCAGCTCTACCCCCGACTCCTACAATGAGCAGTTCTTC.

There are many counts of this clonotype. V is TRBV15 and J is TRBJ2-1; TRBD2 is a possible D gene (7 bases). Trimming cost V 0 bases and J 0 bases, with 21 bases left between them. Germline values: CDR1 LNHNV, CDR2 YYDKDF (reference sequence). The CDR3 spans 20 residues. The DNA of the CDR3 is TGTGCCACCAGCAGAGATCTCTCCTTTAGGGGGAGGGTCTCCTACAATGAGCAGTTCTTC. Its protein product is CATSRDLSFRGRVSYNEQFF.

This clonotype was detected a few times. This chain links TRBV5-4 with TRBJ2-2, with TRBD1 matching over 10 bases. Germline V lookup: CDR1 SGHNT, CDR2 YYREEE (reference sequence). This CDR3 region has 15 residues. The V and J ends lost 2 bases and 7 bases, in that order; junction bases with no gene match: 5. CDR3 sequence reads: CASSLGQGVGGELFF. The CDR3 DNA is TGTGCCAGCAGCTTAGGACAGGGGGTTGGCGGGGAGCTGTTTTTT. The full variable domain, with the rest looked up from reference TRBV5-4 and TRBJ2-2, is ETGVTQSPTHLIKTRGQQVTLRCSSQSGHNTVSWYQQALGQGPQFIFQYYREEENGRGNFPPRFSGLQFPNYSSELNVNALELDDSALYLCASSLGQGVGGELFFGEGSRLTVL.

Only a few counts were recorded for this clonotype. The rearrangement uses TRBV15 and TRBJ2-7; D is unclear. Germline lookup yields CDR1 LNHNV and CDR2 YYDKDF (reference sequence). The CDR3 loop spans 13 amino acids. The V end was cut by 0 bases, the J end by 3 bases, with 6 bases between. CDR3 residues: CATSRDGYYEQYV. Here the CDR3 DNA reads TGTGCCACCAGCAGAGATGGCTACTACGAGCAGTACGTC.

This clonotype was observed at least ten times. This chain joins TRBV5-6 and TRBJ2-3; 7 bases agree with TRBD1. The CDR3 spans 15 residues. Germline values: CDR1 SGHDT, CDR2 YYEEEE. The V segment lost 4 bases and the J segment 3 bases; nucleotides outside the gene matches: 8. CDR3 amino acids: CASSKRQGITDTQYF. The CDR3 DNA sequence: TGTGCCAGCAGCAAAAGACAGGGTATAACAGATACGCAGTATTTT.

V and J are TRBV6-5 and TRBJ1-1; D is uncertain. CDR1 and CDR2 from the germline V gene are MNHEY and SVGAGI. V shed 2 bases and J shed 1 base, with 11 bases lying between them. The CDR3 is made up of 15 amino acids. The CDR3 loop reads CASSYNLRPNTEAFF. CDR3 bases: TGTGCCAGCAGTTACAATCTACGGCCGAACACTGAAGCTTTCTTT.

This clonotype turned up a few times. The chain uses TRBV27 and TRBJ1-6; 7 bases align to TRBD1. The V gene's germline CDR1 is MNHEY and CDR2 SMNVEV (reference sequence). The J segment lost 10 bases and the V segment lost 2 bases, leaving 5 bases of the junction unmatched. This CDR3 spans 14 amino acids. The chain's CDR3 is CASSLRSGGSPLHF. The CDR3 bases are TGTGCCAGCAGTTTACGGTCAGGGGGATCACCCCTCCACTTT.

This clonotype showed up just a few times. The CDR3 DNA reads TGCGCCAGCAGCACACGACAGGGACGAGCTTTCTTT. Translated, it gives CASSTRQGRAFF. The chain carries TRBV4-1 and TRBJ1-1; 7 bases are a match to TRBD1. With 5 bases clipped from V and 10 bases from J, the junction kept 7 bases outside the gene matches. CDR1 is MGHRA, CDR2 YSYEKL, per germline. This CDR3 has 12 amino acids.

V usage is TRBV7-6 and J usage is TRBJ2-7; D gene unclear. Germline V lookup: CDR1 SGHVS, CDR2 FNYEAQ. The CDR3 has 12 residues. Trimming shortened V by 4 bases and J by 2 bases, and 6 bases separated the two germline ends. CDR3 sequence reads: CASSSTPYEQYF. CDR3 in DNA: TGTGCCAGCAGCTCCACCCCCTACGAGCAGTACTTC.

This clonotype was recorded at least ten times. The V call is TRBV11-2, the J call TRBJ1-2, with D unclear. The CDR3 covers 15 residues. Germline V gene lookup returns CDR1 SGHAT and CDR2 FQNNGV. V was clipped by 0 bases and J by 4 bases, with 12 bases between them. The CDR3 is CASSLDYRRVYGYTF. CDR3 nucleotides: TGTGCCAGCAGCTTAGACTATAGACGCGTCTATGGCTACACCTTC.

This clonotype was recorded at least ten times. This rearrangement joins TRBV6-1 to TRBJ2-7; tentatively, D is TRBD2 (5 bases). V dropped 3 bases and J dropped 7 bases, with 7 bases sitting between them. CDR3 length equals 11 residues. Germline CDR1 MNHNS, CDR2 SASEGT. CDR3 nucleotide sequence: TGTGCCAGCAGTGACACGGGAGAGCAGTACGTC. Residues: CASSDTGEQYV.

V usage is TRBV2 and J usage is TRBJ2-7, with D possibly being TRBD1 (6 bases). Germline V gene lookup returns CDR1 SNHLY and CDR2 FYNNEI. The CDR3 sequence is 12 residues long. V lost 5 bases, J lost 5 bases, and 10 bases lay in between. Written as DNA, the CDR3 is TGTGCCAGCAGTTGGACAGTTCACGAGCAGTACTTC. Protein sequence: CASSWTVHEQYF.

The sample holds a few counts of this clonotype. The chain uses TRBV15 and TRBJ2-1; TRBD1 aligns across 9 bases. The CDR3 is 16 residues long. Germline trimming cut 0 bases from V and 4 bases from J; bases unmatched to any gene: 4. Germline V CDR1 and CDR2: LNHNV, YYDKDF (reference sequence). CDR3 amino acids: CATSRDRGQGYNEQFF. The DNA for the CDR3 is TGTGCCACCAGCAGAGACCGCGGACAGGGGTACAATGAGCAGTTCTTC.

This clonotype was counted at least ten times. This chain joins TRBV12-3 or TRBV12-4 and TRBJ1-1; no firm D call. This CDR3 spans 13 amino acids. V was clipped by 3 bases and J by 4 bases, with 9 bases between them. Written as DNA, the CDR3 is TGTGCCAGCAGTTTTTATACGGGCACTGAAGCTTTCTTT. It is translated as CASSFYTGTEAFF.

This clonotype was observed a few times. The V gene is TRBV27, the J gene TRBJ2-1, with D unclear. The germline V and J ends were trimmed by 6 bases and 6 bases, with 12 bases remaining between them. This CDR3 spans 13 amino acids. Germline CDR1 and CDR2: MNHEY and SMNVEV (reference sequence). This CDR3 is CASSYSRFNEQFF. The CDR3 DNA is TGTGCCAGCAGCTACTCCCGATTCAATGAGCAGTTCTTC.

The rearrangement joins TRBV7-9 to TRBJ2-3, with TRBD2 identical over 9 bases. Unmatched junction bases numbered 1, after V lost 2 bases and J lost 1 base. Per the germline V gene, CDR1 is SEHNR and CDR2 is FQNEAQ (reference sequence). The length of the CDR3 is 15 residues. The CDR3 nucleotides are TGTGCCAGCAGCTTATCTAGCGGGGGCACAGATACGCAGTATTTT. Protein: CASSLSSGGTDTQYF.

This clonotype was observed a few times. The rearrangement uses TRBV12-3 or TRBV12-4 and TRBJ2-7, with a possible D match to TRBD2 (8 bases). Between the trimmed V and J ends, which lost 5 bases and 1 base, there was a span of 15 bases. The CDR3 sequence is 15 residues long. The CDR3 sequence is CASSLGGGRSYEQYF. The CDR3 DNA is TGTGCCAGCAGTCTAGGGGGCGGGAGGTCCTACGAGCAGTACTTC.